These 20 T cell receptor beta chains were all obtained from the same sample, sequenced in a study of cytomegalovirus exposure and HLA in healthy donors. The PCR had 60 Vbeta and 13 Jbeta primers. Only in-frame clones appear in the TCRdb table, and some are missing; sequencing was by immunoSEQ multiplex PCR. This sample has some 180,000 clones, with more than 65% found just once. The source material was PBMCs. These receptor sequences come from a woman aged 30 to 39 in good health and CMV-seropositive.

The chain combines TRBV27 with TRBJ2-7; tentatively, D is TRBD1 (6 bases). V shed 2 bases and J shed 4 bases, with 15 bases lying between them. CDR3 length equals 15 residues. Germline-derived CDR1 and CDR2 are MNHEY and SMNVEV (reference sequence). The CDR3 sequence: CASSLTGPRGYEQYF. The CDR3 nucleotides are TGTGCCAGCAGTTTAACCGGGCCTAGGGGGTACGAGCAGTACTTC.

The rearrangement joins TRBV5-6 to TRBJ2-2; 8 bases align to TRBD1. Germline V gene data show CDR1 as SGHDT and CDR2 as YYEEEE. Trimming cost V 4 bases and J 5 bases; bases outside gene matches: 7. The CDR3 length is 15 residues. The CDR3 sequence is CASSRDRGKTGELFF. The CDR3 bases are TGTGCCAGCAGCCGCGACAGGGGAAAGACCGGGGAGCTGTTTTTT.

This chain joins TRBV9 and TRBJ1-2, with D possibly matching TRBD1 (5 bases). This CDR3 contains 15 residues. Trimming removed 3 bases at V and 5 bases at J, with 17 bases between. The germline CDR1 and CDR2 sequences are SGDLS and YYNGEE. The CDR3 loop is CASSGGHRPGYGYTF. The CDR3 DNA reads TGTGCCAGCAGCGGAGGACACCGCCCTGGTTATGGCTACACCTTC.

CDR3 coding DNA: TGTGCCAGCAGCCTCATCGACGGGAGCTCTGGAAACACCATATATTTT. Translated, it gives CASSLIDGSSGNTIYF. The chain has TRBV7-6 and TRBJ1-3; D gene ambiguous. The CDR3 loop spans 16 amino acids. Trimming pared 5 bases from V and 0 bases from J, leaving 14 bases between. Germline assignment: CDR1 SGHVS and CDR2 FNYEAQ.

On this clone: The sample has other DNA sequences that encode this CDR3 too. The chain carries TRBV18 and TRBJ2-1; D may be TRBD2 (6 bases). CDR1 is KGHSH, CDR2 LQKENI, per germline. V was shortened by 0 bases and J by 0 bases, with 6 bases between the two germline ends. The CDR3 totals 15 residues. CDR3 loop: CASSPPGSSYNEQFF. In DNA form, the CDR3 reads TGTGCCAGCTCACCACCCGGGAGCTCCTACAATGAGCAGTTCTTC.

To note about this clone: A read error may produce the germline difference seen at one junction end. This chain links TRBV4-1 with TRBJ1-2; D perhaps matches TRBD1 (6 bases). CDR1 is MGHRA, CDR2 YSYEKL, per germline. The CDR3 is 15 amino acids. CDR3 protein: CAGSQDMTGRYGYTF. The CDR3 region has the DNA TGCGCCGGCAGCCAAGATATGACAGGACGTTATGGCTACACCTTC.

The gene calls are TRBV27 and TRBJ1-5; D unresolved. The CDR3 extends over 14 amino acids. V gave up 8 bases and J gave up 2 bases, with 13 bases separating them. Germline V gene lookup returns CDR1 MNHEY and CDR2 SMNVEV (reference sequence). The CDR3: CASGLGRRNQPQHF. The CDR3 nucleotides are TGTGCCAGCGGACTTGGAAGACGCAATCAGCCCCAGCATTTT.

The genes are TRBV28 and TRBJ2-2; 7 bases fit TRBD2. The CDR3 sequence is 17 residues long. Germline V gene data show CDR1 as MDHEN and CDR2 as SYDVKM. Trimming at V came to 5 bases and at J to 6 bases, leaving 15 bases not matched to a gene. The DNA for the CDR3 is TGTGCCAGCAGTCCCCCCCGACGTCGGGGGGTGCCCGGGGAGCTGTTTTTT. Its protein is CASSPPRRRGVPGELFF.

V usage is TRBV4-3 and J usage is TRBJ2-3, with 11 bases lining up with TRBD2. Germline CDR1 LGHNA, CDR2 YSLEER. J gave up 6 bases and V 0 bases, and 8 bases lay outside the gene matches. The CDR3 runs to 17 residues. CDR3 sequence reads: CASSQEGSLAGVDTQYF. The CDR3 DNA reads TGCGCCAGCAGCCAAGAGGGATCACTAGCGGGGGTCGATACGCAGTATTTT.

J is TRBJ2-3 and V is TRBV7-9; a weak D match, TRBD2 (7 bases). The length of the CDR3 is 16 residues. Germline-derived CDR1 and CDR2 are SEHNR and FQNEAQ (reference sequence). Trimming removed 1 base at V and 6 bases at J, with 17 bases between. The CDR3 nucleotides are TGTGCCAGCAGCTTAGACGGCGGGGGCCAGGGGGATACGCAGTATTTT. Protein: CASSLDGGGQGDTQYF.

The V gene is TRBV4-2, the J gene TRBJ2-5; 9 nucleotides agree with TRBD2. Trimming took 1 base from V and 5 from J; bases not matched to a gene: 5. This CDR3 has 15 amino acids. Germline CDR1 is LGHNA and CDR2 is YNFKEQ. The CDR3 bases are TGTGCCAGCAGCCAAGTGACTAGCGGTAGGGAGACCCAGTACTTC. This translates into CASSQVTSGRETQYF.

This rearrangement joins TRBV5-5 to TRBJ2-2, with 11 bases that match TRBD1. V trimming: 4 bases; J trimming: 4 bases; junction bases outside the gene matches: 6. This CDR3 has 16 amino acids. Germline values: CDR1 SGHKS, CDR2 YYEKEE (reference sequence). The CDR3 coding sequence is TGTGCCAGCAGCCACCGGACAGGGGGCAGCACCGGGGAGCTGTTTTTT. It translates to CASSHRTGGSTGELFF.

This rearrangement joins TRBV15 to TRBJ1-1; tentative D call: TRBD1 (5 bases). The germline CDR1 and CDR2 sequences are LNHNV and YYDKDF (reference sequence). CDR3 length equals 16 residues. The V end was cut by 3 bases, the J end by 3 bases, with 17 bases between. The CDR3 spells CATSRERDRGDTEAFF. CDR3 in DNA: TGTGCCACCAGCAGGGAGAGGGACCGGGGGGACACTGAAGCTTTCTTT.

This clone appeared a few times. This rearrangement joins TRBV7-9 to TRBJ2-1; D possibly corresponds to TRBD1 (5 bases). The germline gives CDR1 SEHNR, CDR2 FQNEAQ (reference sequence). The CDR3 has 13 residues. With 6 bases removed from V and 7 bases from J, the gap between germline ends came to 13 bases. The CDR3 DNA reads as TGTGCCAGCAGTTCGACAAGGGGAAATGAGCAGTTCTTC. This encodes CASSSTRGNEQFF.

The chain joins TRBV7-9 to TRBJ1-2, with D perhaps TRBD1 (5 bases). In germline, CDR1 is SEHNR, CDR2 FQNEAQ (reference sequence). Trimming pared 1 base from V and 4 bases from J, leaving 10 bases between. This CDR3 has 14 residues. CDR3 sequence reads: CASSLVQGGYGYTF. For the CDR3, the DNA is TGTGCCAGCAGCTTAGTGCAGGGAGGCTATGGCTACACCTTC. Full variable domain (outside the CDR3, taken from reference TRBV7-9 and TRBJ1-2): DTGVSQNPRHKITKRGQNVTFRCDPISEHNRLYWYRQTLGQGPEFLTYFQNEAQLEKSRLLSDRFSAERPKGSFSTLEIQRTEQGDSAMYLCASSLVQGGYGYTFGSGTRLTVV.

CDR3: CASSFFNNEQFF. The DNA of the CDR3 is TGTGCCAGCAGTTTTTTCAACAATGAGCAGTTCTTC. This sequence joins TRBV7-9 and TRBJ2-1; D is uncertain. The V end was cut by 6 bases, the J end by 5 bases, with 8 bases between. This CDR3 region has 12 residues. Germline V gene sequence: CDR1 SEHNR, CDR2 FQNEAQ (reference sequence).

The rearrangement joins TRBV7-3 to TRBJ1-2; TRBD1 agrees at 7 bases. CDR3 length equals 15 residues. V gave up 1 base and J gave up 8 bases; unmatched junction bases: 10. In germline, CDR1 is SGHTA, CDR2 FQGTGA. The CDR3 sequence: CASSLNRDSPGGYTF. CDR3 coding DNA: TGTGCCAGCAGCTTAAACCGGGACAGCCCTGGAGGCTACACCTTC. The entire variable domain, with the rest obtained from reference TRBV7-3 and TRBJ1-2, is as follows: GAGVSQTPSNKVTEKGKYVELRCDPISGHTALYWYRQSLGQGPEFLIYFQGTGAADDSGLPNDRFFAVRPEGSVSTLKIQRTERGDSAVYLCASSLNRDSPGGYTFGSGTRLTVV.

The genes are TRBV7-8 and TRBJ2-2; D is perhaps TRBD2 (7 bases). The CDR3 sequence is 16 residues long. Trimming stripped 4 bases from V and 0 bases from J, with 12 bases between. The germline CDR1 and CDR2 sequences are SGHVS and FQNEAQ. CDR3 nucleotide sequence: TGTGCCAGCAGCTCCCGCGGGGGCGCGAACACCGGGGAGCTGTTTTTT. Translating it yields CASSSRGGANTGELFF.

This chain joins TRBV2 and TRBJ2-2; maybe TRBD1 (6 bases). The CDR3 covers 13 residues. Germline CDR1 and CDR2: SNHLY and FYNNEI. Trimming removed 4 bases from V and 5 bases from J, with 8 bases in between. CDR3 DNA: TGTGCCAGCAGTGGCACAGGGACCGGGGAGCTGTTTTTT. Its translation: CASSGTGTGELFF. Using reference TRBV2 and TRBJ2-2 for the parts outside the CDR3, the full variable domain is EPEVTQTPSHQVTQMGQEVILRCVPISNHLYFYWYRQILGQKVEFLVSFYNNEISEKSEIFDDQFSVERPDGSNFTLKIRSTKLEDSAMYFCASSGTGTGELFFGEGSRLTVL.

This clone was found a few times. The chain uses TRBV6-1 and TRBJ1-4; 7 positions agree with TRBD1. The CDR3 has 17 residues. Germline V CDR1 and CDR2: MNHNS, SASEGT. Losses at the gene ends were 2 bases for V and 3 bases for J; bases not matched to a gene: 9. The DNA of the CDR3 is TGTGCCAGCAGTGAATGGGAGATGGGACAGCCTAATGAAAAACTGTTTTTT. Translating gives CASSEWEMGQPNEKLFF.